This TCR beta chain was identified during a study of T cell repertoires in cytomegalovirus infection. The CDR3 sequence is 15 residues long. Germline values: CDR1 LNHDA, CDR2 SQIVND (reference sequence). Comment on this clonotype: This may stem from a read error, because a much larger clone lies one nucleotide away.

One entry per CDR3 protein results from TCRdb running MiXCR on the reads. The sample carries under 850,000 distinct CDR3 sequences, under 40% recorded once. V gene TRBV19 combines with J gene TRBJ2-7; 7 positions agree with TRBD1. This TCR was recovered from a human donor in good health (CMV status not recorded). Some clones in this sample may be carry-over from other donors' samples. The sequenced sample was PBMCs. CDR3 nucleotides: TGTGCCAGTAGTATCGGACAGGCGAGCTCCTGCGAGCAGTACTTC. It codes for CASSIGQASSCEQYF.